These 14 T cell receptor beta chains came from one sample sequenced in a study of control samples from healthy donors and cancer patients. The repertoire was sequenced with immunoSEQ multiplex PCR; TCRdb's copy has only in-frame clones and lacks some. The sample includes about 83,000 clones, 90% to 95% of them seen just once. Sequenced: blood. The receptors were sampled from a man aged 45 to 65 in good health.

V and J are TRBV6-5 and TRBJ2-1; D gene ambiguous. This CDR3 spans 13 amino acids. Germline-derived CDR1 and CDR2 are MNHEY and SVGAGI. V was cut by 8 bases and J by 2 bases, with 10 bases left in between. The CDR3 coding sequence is TGTGCCAGCGCTAGTACCCCCTACAATGAGCAGTTCTTC. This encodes CASASTPYNEQFF.

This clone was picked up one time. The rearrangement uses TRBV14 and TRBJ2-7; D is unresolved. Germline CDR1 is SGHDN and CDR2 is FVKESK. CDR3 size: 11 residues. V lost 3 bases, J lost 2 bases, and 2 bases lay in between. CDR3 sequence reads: CASSQTYEQYF. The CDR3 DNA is TGTGCCAGCAGCCAGACCTACGAGCAGTACTTC.

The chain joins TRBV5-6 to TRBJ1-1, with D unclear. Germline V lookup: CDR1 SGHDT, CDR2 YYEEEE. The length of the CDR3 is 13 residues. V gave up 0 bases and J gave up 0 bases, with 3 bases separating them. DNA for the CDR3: TGTGCCAGCAGCTTGGTCCTGAACACTGAAGCTTTCTTT. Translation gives CASSLVLNTEAFF.

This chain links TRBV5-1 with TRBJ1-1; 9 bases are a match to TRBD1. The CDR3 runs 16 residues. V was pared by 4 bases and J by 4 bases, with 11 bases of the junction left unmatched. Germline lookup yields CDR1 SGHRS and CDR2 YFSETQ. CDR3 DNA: TGCGCCAGCAGCCCCGGGACAGGGAATGGTGGCACTGAAGCTTTCTTT. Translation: CASSPGTGNGGTEAFF.

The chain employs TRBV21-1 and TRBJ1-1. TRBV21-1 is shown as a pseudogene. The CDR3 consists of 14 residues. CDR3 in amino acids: CASSTGEDHTEAFF. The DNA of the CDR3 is TGTGCCAGCAGCACAGGAGAGGACCACACTGAAGCTTTCTTT.

The CDR3 spells CASSETTLGTPYGYTF. As DNA, the CDR3 is TGCGCCAGCAGTGAGACCACGTTAGGGACACCCTATGGCTACACCTTC. The V call is TRBV10-2, the J call TRBJ1-2; TRBD1 might be the D (6 bases). V shed 2 bases and J shed 4 bases, with 17 bases lying between them. CDR3 size: 16 residues. Per germline, CDR1 WSHSY and CDR2 SAAADI.

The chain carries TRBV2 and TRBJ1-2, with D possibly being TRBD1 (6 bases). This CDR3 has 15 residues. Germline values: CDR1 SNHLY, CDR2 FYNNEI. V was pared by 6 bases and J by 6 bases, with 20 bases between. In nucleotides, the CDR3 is TGTGCCAGCAGGACCCGAACAGGGAAGGCCGATGGCTACACCTTC. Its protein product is CASRTRTGKADGYTF.

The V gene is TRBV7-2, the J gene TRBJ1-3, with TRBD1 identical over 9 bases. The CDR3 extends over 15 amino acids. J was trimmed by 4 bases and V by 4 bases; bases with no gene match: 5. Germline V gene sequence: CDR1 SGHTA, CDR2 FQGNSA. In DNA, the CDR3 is TGTGCCAGCAGCTATGGGACAGGGAAAGGAAACACCATATATTTT. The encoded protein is CASSYGTGKGNTIYF.

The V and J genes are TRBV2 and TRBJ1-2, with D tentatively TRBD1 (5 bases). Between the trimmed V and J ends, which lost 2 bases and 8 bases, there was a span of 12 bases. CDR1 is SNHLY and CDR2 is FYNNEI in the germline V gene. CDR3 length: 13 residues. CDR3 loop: CASSERTPAGYTF. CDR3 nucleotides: TGTGCCAGCAGTGAAAGGACACCGGCCGGCTACACCTTC. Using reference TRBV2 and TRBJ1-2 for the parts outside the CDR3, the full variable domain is EPEVTQTPSHQVTQMGQEVILRCVPISNHLYFYWYRQILGQKVEFLVSFYNNEISEKSEIFDDQFSVERPDGSNFTLKIRSTKLEDSAMYFCASSERTPAGYTFGSGTRLTVV.

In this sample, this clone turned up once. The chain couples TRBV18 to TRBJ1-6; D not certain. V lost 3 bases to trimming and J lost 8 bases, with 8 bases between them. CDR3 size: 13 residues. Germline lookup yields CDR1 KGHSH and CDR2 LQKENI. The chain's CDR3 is CASSPQADSPLHF. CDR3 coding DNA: TGTGCCAGCTCACCTCAGGCGGATTCACCCCTCCACTTT.

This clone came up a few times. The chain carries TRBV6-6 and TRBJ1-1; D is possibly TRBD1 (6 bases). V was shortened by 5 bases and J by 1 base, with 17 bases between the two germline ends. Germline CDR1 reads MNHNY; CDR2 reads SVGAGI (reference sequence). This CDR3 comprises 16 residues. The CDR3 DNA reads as TGTGCCAGCAGTCCCCGGGGGGGCGAGGGGAACACTGAAGCTTTCTTT. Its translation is CASSPRGGEGNTEAFF.

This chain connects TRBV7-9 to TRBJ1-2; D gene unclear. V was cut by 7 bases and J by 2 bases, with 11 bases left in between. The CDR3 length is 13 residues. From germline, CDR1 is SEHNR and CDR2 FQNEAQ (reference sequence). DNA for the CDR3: TGTGCCAGCACCAAATCAGAGAACTATGGCTACACCTTC. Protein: CASTKSENYGYTF.

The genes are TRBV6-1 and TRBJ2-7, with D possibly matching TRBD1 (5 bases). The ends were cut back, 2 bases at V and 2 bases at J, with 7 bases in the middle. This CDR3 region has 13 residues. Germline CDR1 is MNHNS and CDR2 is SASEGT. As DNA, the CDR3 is TGTGCCAGCAGTGAAAGACAGCCCTACGAGCAGTACTTC. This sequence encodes CASSERQPYEQYF.

In nucleotides, the CDR3 is TGCGCCAGCAGCGCACTGGGGAACACTGAAGCTTTCTTT. This codes for CASSALGNTEAFF. The J gene is TRBJ1-1, the V gene TRBV10-1; no definite D call. Germline CDR1 reads WNHNN; CDR2 reads SYGVQD (reference sequence). V shed 6 bases and J shed 1 base, with 9 bases lying between them. CDR3 length: 13 residues.